In its sample, the clone carrying this T cell receptor (beta chain) was seen many times. The sample comes from a study of T cells after posttransplantation cyclophosphamide. This table comes from immunoSEQ multiplex PCR, and its TCRdb copy is limited to in-frame clones, with some not included. This sample includes more than 9,500 clones with no singletons; its ten biggest clones take up 7.3%. CDR1 and CDR2 (germline): MDHEN, SYDVKM. Trimming stripped 7 bases from V and 1 base from J, with 17 bases between. There are 15 residues in the CDR3. The sequence derives from a woman aged 35 to 49 in good health, CMV-negative, and a related stem cell transplant donor. The chain uses TRBV28 and TRBJ2-7; D possibly corresponds to TRBD2 (6 bases). The sequencing sample was made of PBMCs. CDR3 DNA: TGTGCCAGCACCCTGCGGGGCTATTCGTCCTACGAGCAGTACTTC. Translation: CASTLRGYSSYEQYF.